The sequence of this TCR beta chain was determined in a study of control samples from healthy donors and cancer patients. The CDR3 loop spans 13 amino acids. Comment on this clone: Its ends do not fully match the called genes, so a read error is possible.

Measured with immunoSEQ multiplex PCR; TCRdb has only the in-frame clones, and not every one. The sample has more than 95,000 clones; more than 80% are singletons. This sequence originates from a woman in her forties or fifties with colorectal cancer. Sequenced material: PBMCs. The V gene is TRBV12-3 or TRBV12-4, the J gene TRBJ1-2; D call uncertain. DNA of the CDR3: TGTGCCAGCAGTTTAGGGGCGATGGGTGGCCACACCTTC. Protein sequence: CASSLGAMGGHTF.